This note documents a single TCR beta chain sequence. Antigen: not known. Trimming stripped 1 base from V and 5 bases from J, with 8 bases between. Germline V gene sequence: CDR1 SNHLY, CDR2 FYNNEI. The CDR3 covers 13 residues. TCRdb reprocessed the 5' RACE reads via MiXCR and lists one record per CDR3 protein. The table records tens of thousands of distinct CDR3 sequences, roughly a sixth of them present only once. This sample is drawn from a study of early T cells in non-severe SARS-CoV-2 infection. Study-wide context: Investigators sequenced bulk RNA drawn from unsorted whole blood, and chains remained unpaired.

Study-level points and caveats: There was a bias toward anti-spike CD8 responses in VDJdb matching, which missed private and CD4 specificities.

Sequenced input: whole blood. The genes are TRBV2 and TRBJ1-1; the D is unclear. The receptor was isolated from an adult who was a healthcare worker with PCR-confirmed SARS-CoV-2 infection or an uninfected control (not recorded which). The DNA for the CDR3 is TGTGCCAGCAGTGAAGTGCCAGCAACTGAAGCTTTCTTT. Translating gives CASSEVPATEAFF. Full variable domain (remainder filled in from reference TRBV2 and TRBJ1-1): EPEVTQTPSHQVTQMGQEVILRCVPISNHLYFYWYRQILGQKVEFLVSFYNNEISEKSEIFDDQFSVERPDGSNFTLKIRSTKLEDSAMYFCASSEVPATEAFFGQGTRLTVV.